The rows below give T cell receptor beta chains drawn from one sample of a study of T cell responses to AZD1222 COVID-19 vaccine. Assay: immunoSEQ multiplex PCR; the TCRdb copy retains only in-frame clones and omits some. The table lists over 100,000 clones, 90% of them singletons. The sequencing used peripheral blood, collected on day 0 of AZD1222 vaccination. The receptors shown here come from an adult in good health. The CDR3 runs from the conserved cysteine through the conserved F or W. D genes are given only for firm matches. Clone size is given for some rows only: seen once, a few or many times, or a class if the clone is expanded.

clone_size d_call j_call cdr3_length v_call cdr3_nt cdr3_aa
NA NA TRBJ2-7 11 TRBV20-1 TGCACCTCCGATCCGCTTGGCGAGCAGTACTTC CTSDPLGEQYF
NA TRBD1 TRBJ1-3 19 TRBV27 TGTGCCAGCAGTCCTTGGGGGGACAGGGGGGTCTACTCTGGAAACACCATATATTTT CASSPWGDRGVYSGNTIYF
NA TRBD1 TRBJ1-1 14 TRBV6-5 TGTGCCAGCAGGGGGGGACAGATGAACACTGAAGCTTTCTTT CASRGGQMNTEAFF
NA NA TRBJ1-5 20 TRBV6-2/TRBV6-3 TGTGCCAGCAGACCTACCCCCCCGGACAGAATTATCTGGCGATATCAGCCCCAGCATTTT CASRPTPPDRIIWRYQPQHF
NA NA TRBJ1-1 12 TRBV5-1 TGCGCCAGCAGCGGGGTGGACACTGAAGCTTTCTTT CASSGVDTEAFF
NA NA TRBJ1-4 12 TRBV12-3/TRBV12-4 TGTGCCAGCAGTTTCCCGGGAGGAAAACTGTTTTTT CASSFPGGKLFF
NA NA TRBJ1-1 11 TRBV12-3/TRBV12-4 TGTGCCAGCAGGGTTACCACTGAAGCTTTCTTT CASRVTTEAFF
NA NA TRBJ1-6 13 TRBV2 TGTGCCAGCAGTGAAGGCTATAATTCACCCCTCCACTTT CASSEGYNSPLHF
NA NA TRBJ2-3 15 TRBV9 TGTGCCAGCAGCGCCCGACAAATCGACACAGATACGCAGTATTTT CASSARQIDTDTQYF
NA TRBD2 TRBJ2-3 13 TRBV9 TGTGCCAGCAGCGTAAGTAGCGGGCAAGCGCAGTATTTT CASSVSSGQAQYF
NA TRBD2 TRBJ2-2 17 TRBV10-2 TGCGCCAGCGTGAGTAGCGGGGGGCCACCATACACCGGGGAGCTGTTTTTT CASVSSGGPPYTGELFF
NA TRBD1 TRBJ1-4 14 TRBV7-2 TGTGCCAGCAGTCGGGGAGGGGGCAATGAAAAACTGTTTTTT CASSRGGGNEKLFF
NA TRBD1 TRBJ2-7 15 TRBV7-2 TGTGCCAGCAGCTTTTTCGGGCAGGGGGTCCACGAGCAGTACTTC CASSFFGQGVHEQYF
NA TRBD1 TRBJ2-1 14 TRBV27 TGTGCCAGCAGTTTAGGGACAGTCGCCAATGAGCAGTTCTTC CASSLGTVANEQFF
NA TRBD1 TRBJ2-4 16 TRBV5-1 TGCGCCAGCAGCCCGGGACAGGGCTTAGCCAAAAACATTCAGTACTTC CASSPGQGLAKNIQYF
NA NA TRBJ1-3 11 TRBV10-1 TGCGCCAGCAGTGAGCTGAACACCATATATTTT CASSELNTIYF
NA NA TRBJ2-1 14 TRBV6-1 TGTGCCAGCAGTGACCTGGTGGGGCGAAATGAGCAGTTCTTC CASSDLVGRNEQFF
NA TRBD1 TRBJ2-2 15 TRBV7-9 TGTGCCAGCAGCTTGACAGGGGGCCTTACCGGGGAGCTGTTTTTT CASSLTGGLTGELFF
once NA TRBJ2-2 15 TRBV4-3 TGCGCCAGCAGCCAAGATTTCACAAACACCGGGGAGCTGTTTTTT CASSQDFTNTGELFF
NA NA TRBJ1-2 13 TRBV6-5 TGTGCCAGCAGACCCCCCGACAGTTTTAGCTACACCTTC CASRPPDSFSYTF
few NA TRBJ2-2 16 TRBV7-3 TGTGCCAGCAGCTTAATTCCGACAGGGAACACCGGGGAGCTGTTTTTT CASSLIPTGNTGELFF
once NA TRBJ2-7 14 TRBV2 TGTGCCAGCAGTGCCGGTCCGGACGGGTACGAGCAGTACTTC CASSAGPDGYEQYF
NA TRBD1 TRBJ2-1 15 TRBV9 TGTGCCAGCAGCGTAGTCGGGCCAGGGGGCCTTGAGCAGTTCTTC CASSVVGPGGLEQFF
NA NA TRBJ1-3 14 TRBV28 TGTGCCAGCAGTTTCGGGGAGTCTGGAAACACCATATATTTT CASSFGESGNTIYF
NA NA TRBJ2-3 13 TRBV27 TGTGCCAGCAGTTGGGGGGGCACAGATACGCAGTATTTT CASSWGGTDTQYF
NA TRBD2 TRBJ2-7 14 TRBV5-6 TGTGCCAGCAGCTTGTGGGGGGGAACCTACGAGCAGTACTTC CASSLWGGTYEQYF
NA NA TRBJ2-3 14 TRBV5-4 TGTGCCAGCAGCTTGCAACGGGCCACAGATACGCAGTATTTT CASSLQRATDTQYF
NA NA TRBJ2-3 16 TRBV5-1 TGCGCCAGCAGCTTGTTCCGGGACTCCTCTGGGGATACGCAGTATTTT CASSLFRDSSGDTQYF
NA TRBD2 TRBJ2-1 15 TRBV2 TGTGCCACCTGGACTAGCGGGGGGCTCGACAATGAGCAGTTCTTC CATWTSGGLDNEQFF
NA TRBD1 TRBJ1-5 15 TRBV7-2 TGTGCCAGCAGCTTCCTGGACAGGGGATATCAGCCCCAGCATTTT CASSFLDRGYQPQHF
NA TRBD1 TRBJ1-4 15 TRBV4-1 TGCGCCAGCAGCCAAGGGGACAGGGAGGTTGAAAAACTGTTTTTT CASSQGDREVEKLFF